The text below deals with one T cell receptor (beta chain). Antigen: not known. These data are taken from a study of T cell responses to AZD1222 COVID-19 vaccine. Study as a whole: Whether given at about 4 or about 12 weeks, second doses were pooled.

Profiled with immunoSEQ multiplex PCR; TCRdb holds only in-frame clones, not every one. The sample lists 110,000 to 150,000 clones, about 91% occurring once. V dropped 8 bases and J dropped 4; count of bases not matched to a gene: 11. In germline, CDR1 is MNHEY, CDR2 SVGAGI. CDR3 length equals 15 residues. Study results and limitations: Clonal diversity was possibly underestimated, and the donors were mostly white British, with more females.

This chain connects TRBV6-5 to TRBJ1-3; the match to TRBD1 covers 7 bases. The receptor's source is an adult in good health. The sample consisted of peripheral blood, taken on day 0 of AZD1222 vaccination. The CDR3 DNA follows: TGTGCCAGCGACCCTCGGACAGGACAAGGAAACACCATATATTTT. It yields the protein CASDPRTGQGNTIYF.